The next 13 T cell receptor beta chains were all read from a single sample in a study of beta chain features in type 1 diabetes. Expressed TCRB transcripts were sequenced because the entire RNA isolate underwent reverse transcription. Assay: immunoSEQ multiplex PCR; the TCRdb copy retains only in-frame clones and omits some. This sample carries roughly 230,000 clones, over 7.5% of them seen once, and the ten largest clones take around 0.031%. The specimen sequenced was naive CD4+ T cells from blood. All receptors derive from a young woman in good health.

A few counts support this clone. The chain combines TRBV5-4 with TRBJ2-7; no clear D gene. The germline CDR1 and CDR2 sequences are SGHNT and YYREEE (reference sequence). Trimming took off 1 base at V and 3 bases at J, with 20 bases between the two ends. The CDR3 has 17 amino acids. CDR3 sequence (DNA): TGTGCCAGCAGCTTGTTGGTCCCGACTTCCCCTTACTACGAGCAGTACTTC. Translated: CASSLLVPTSPYYEQYF.

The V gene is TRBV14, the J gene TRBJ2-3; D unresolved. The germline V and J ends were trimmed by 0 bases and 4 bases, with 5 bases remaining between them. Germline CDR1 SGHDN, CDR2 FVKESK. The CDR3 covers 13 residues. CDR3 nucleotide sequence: TGTGCCAGCAGCCAAGATCTCCCAGATACGCAGTATTTT. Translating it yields CASSQDLPDTQYF.

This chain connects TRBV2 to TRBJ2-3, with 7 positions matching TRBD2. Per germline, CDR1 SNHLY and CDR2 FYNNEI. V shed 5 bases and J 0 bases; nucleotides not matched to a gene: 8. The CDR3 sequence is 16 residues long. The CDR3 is CASSLAGPSSTDTQYF. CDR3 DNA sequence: TGTGCCAGCAGTTTAGCGGGCCCTTCTAGCACAGATACGCAGTATTTT.

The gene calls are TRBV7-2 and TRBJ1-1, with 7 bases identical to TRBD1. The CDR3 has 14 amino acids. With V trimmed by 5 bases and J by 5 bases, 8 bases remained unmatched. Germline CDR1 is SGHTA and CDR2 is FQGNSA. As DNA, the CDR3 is TGTGCCAGCAGCGTTACAGGGGCTCGAACTGAAGCTTTCTTT. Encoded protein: CASSVTGARTEAFF.

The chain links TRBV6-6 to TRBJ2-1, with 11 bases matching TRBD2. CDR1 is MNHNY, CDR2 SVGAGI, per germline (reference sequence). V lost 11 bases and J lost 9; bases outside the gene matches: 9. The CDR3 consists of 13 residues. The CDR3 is CASTGTSGGEQFF. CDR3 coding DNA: TGTGCCTCAACCGGGACTAGCGGTGGTGAGCAGTTCTTC.

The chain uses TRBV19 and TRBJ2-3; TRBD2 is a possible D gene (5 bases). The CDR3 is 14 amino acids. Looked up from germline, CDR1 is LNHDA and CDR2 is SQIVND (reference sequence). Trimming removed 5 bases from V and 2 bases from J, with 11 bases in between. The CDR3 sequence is CASSPGSVTDTQYF. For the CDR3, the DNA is TGTGCCAGTAGTCCTGGGAGTGTCACAGATACGCAGTATTTT.

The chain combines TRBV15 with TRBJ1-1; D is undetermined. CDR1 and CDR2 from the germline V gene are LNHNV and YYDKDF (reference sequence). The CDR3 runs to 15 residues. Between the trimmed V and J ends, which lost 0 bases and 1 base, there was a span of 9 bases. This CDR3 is CATSRDQVRNTEAFF. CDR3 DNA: TGTGCCACCAGCAGAGATCAGGTCCGGAACACTGAAGCTTTCTTT. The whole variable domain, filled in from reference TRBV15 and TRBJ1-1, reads DAMVIQNPRYQVTQFGKPVTLSCSQTLNHNVMYWYQQKSSQAPKLLFHYYDKDFNNEADTPDNFQSRRPNTSFCFLDIRSPGLGDTAMYLCATSRDQVRNTEAFFGQGTRLTVV.

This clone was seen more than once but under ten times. Here the CDR3 reads CASSPLAGGVETQYF. The CDR3 DNA is TGTGCCAGCTCACCACTGGCGGGAGGTGTGGAGACCCAGTACTTC. This chain links TRBV18 with TRBJ2-5, with 8 bases that match TRBD2. Germline values: CDR1 KGHSH, CDR2 LQKENI. V lost 1 base, J lost 5 bases, and 6 bases stayed unmatched. The CDR3 totals 15 residues.

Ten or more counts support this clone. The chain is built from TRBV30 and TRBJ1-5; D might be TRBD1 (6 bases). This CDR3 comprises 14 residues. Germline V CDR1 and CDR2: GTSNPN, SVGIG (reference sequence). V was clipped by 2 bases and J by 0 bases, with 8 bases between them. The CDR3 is CAWSTGHSNQPQHF. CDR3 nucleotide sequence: TGTGCCTGGAGTACGGGACATAGCAATCAGCCCCAGCATTTT.

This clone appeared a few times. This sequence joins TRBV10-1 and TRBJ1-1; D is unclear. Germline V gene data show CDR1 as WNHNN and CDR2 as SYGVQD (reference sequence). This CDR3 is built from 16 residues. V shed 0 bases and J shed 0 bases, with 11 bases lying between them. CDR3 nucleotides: TGCGCCAGCAGTGAGTCTATCGCAGGAATGAACACTGAAGCTTTCTTT. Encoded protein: CASSESIAGMNTEAFF.

The CDR3 loop is CASGLRGPNTEAFF. The CDR3 DNA reads TGTGCCAGCGGGCTCAGGGGCCCGAACACTGAAGCTTTCTTT. The chain carries TRBV6-5 and TRBJ1-1; D is perhaps TRBD1 (6 bases). CDR3 length: 14 residues. The germline V gene encodes CDR1 MNHEY and CDR2 SVGAGI. V was shortened by 8 bases and J by 1 base, with 14 bases between the two germline ends.

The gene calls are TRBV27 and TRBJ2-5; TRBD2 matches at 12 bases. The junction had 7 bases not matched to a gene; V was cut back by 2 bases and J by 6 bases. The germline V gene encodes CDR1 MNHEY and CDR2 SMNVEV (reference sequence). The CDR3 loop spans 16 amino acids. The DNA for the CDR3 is TGTGCCAGCAGTTTAACTAGCGGGAGGTCTCCGAAGACCCAGTACTTC. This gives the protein CASSLTSGRSPKTQYF.

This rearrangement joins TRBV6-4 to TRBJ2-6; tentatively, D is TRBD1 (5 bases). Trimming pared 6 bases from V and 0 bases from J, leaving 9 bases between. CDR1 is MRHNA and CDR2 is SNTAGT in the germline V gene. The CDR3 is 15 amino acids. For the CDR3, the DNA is TGTGCCAGCAGAAGAGACAGCTCTGGGGCCAACGTCCTGACTTTC. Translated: CASRRDSSGANVLTF.